The 8 T cell receptor beta chains below all came from one sample that was sequenced in a study of cytomegalovirus exposure and HLA in healthy donors (dated by TCRdb to the late 2010s). Receptor amplification or capture employed the immunoSEQ multiplex PCR assay. For the multiplex PCR, a mixture combining 60 forward primers for TCR Vbeta segments and 13 reverse primers for TCR Jbeta segments was used. TCRdb limited this immuneACCESS table to in-frame rearrangements with V and J called. A share of clones is missing; checked studies link under half to unresolved V genes, and the rest is unexplained. Here the sample has 180,000 or so clones; less than 90% occur a single time. Approximately 1.3% of the sample belongs to the ten largest clones. The sample was PBMCs. Receptors were obtained from a girl between 10 and 17 years old in good health and CMV-seropositive.

The chain couples TRBV19 to TRBJ1-5; perhaps TRBD1 as D (6 bases). CDR1 is LNHDA, CDR2 SQIVND, per germline (reference sequence). This CDR3 is 15 amino acids long. V dropped 7 bases and J dropped 0 bases, with 13 bases sitting between them. The CDR3 DNA is TGTGCCAGTATAGGGGGGGGTTATAGCAATCAGCCCCAGCATTTT. This encodes CASIGGGYSNQPQHF.

The chain joins TRBV28 to TRBJ1-5; D call uncertain. V dropped 4 bases and J dropped 0 bases, with 13 bases sitting between them. Germline values: CDR1 MDHEN, CDR2 SYDVKM. The CDR3 consists of 16 residues. CDR3 sequence: CASSSEDWDSNQPQHF. CDR3 nucleotide sequence: TGTGCCAGCAGTTCCGAGGACTGGGATAGCAATCAGCCCCAGCATTTT.

The CDR3 DNA reads as TGCGCCAGCAGCCCGGGACTAGCGGGAGTTCGGGAGACCCAGTACTTC. This encodes CASSPGLAGVRETQYF. The chain has TRBV5-1 and TRBJ2-5, with TRBD2 matching 14 bases. Germline V gene data show CDR1 as SGHRS and CDR2 as YFSETQ. This CDR3 comprises 16 residues. The ends lost 4 bases at V and 5 bases at J; junction bases unmatched: 7. Combining the CDR3 with reference TRBV5-1 and TRBJ2-5 gives the whole variable domain KAGVTQTPRYLIKTRGQQVTLSCSPISGHRSVSWYQQTPGQGLQFLFEYFSETQRNKGNFPGRFSGRQFSNSRSEMNVSTLELGDSALYLCASSPGLAGVRETQYFGPGTRLLVL.

The V and J genes are TRBV5-1 and TRBJ2-7, with TRBD2 identical over 9 bases. The V segment lost 4 bases and the J segment 4 bases; nucleotides outside the gene matches: 6. Germline CDR1 is SGHRS and CDR2 is YFSETQ. The CDR3 totals 14 residues. The DNA of the CDR3 is TGCGCCAGCAGCGAGACTAGCGGAACATACGAGCAGTACTTC. It is translated as CASSETSGTYEQYF.

V usage is TRBV7-2 and J usage is TRBJ1-2; D perhaps matches TRBD1 (5 bases). The germline V gene has CDR1 SGHTA and CDR2 FQGNSA. The germline V and J ends were trimmed by 6 bases and 1 base, with 12 bases remaining between them. The CDR3 has 14 residues. This CDR3 reads CASRWGGYNYGYTF. CDR3 DNA: TGTGCCAGCAGGTGGGGGGGATATAACTATGGCTACACCTTC.

This sequence joins TRBV30 and TRBJ2-3, with unresolved D. The V and J ends lost 0 bases and 5 bases respectively, with 12 bases between them. The CDR3 is 14 amino acids. Germline V gene data show CDR1 as GTSNPN and CDR2 as SVGIG (reference sequence). This chain's CDR3 is CAWSVNSPRDTQYF. Written as DNA, the CDR3 is TGTGCCTGGAGTGTAAATTCCCCTCGAGATACGCAGTATTTT.

This clone showed up just once. The chain combines TRBV6-5 with TRBJ2-7; TRBD1 is a possible D gene (6 bases). Looked up from germline, CDR1 is MNHEY and CDR2 is SVGAGI. The CDR3 runs to 14 residues. Trimming pared 7 bases from V and 5 bases from J, leaving 18 bases between. CDR3 DNA: TGTGCCAGCATCCCAAATACAGGGTCCGACGAGCAGTACTTC. It translates to CASIPNTGSDEQYF.

V and J are TRBV27 and TRBJ2-2, with 10 bases aligning to TRBD2. In germline, CDR1 is MNHEY, CDR2 SMNVEV (reference sequence). The V gene end was trimmed by 4 bases and the J gene end by 1 base; junction bases not matched to a gene: 0. The length of the CDR3 is 15 residues. The chain's CDR3 is CASSWTSGNTGELFF. Here the CDR3 DNA reads TGTGCCAGCAGTTGGACTAGCGGGAACACCGGGGAGCTGTTTTTT.